The 21 T cell receptor beta chains below come from one sample, sequenced in a study of cytomegalovirus exposure and HLA in healthy donors. PCR primers comprised 60 Vbeta and 13 Jbeta primers. The method was immunoSEQ multiplex PCR; TCRdb's version includes in-frame clones alone and lacks a portion of them. The sample lists about 160,000 clones; about 71% were seen once. Sequencing input: PBMCs. All receptors derive from a woman in her twenties or thirties in good health and CMV-seronegative.

This clone has only a few counts. The J gene is TRBJ2-5, the V gene TRBV19, with D perhaps matching TRBD2 (5 bases). This CDR3 region has 14 residues. Trimming shortened V by 6 bases and J by 5 bases, and 16 bases separated the two germline ends. The germline V gene has CDR1 LNHDA and CDR2 SQIVND (reference sequence). Here the CDR3 DNA reads TGTGCCAGTAGCTCCGGTTCCGGGGTGGAGACCCAGTACTTC. Residues: CASSSGSGVETQYF.

V and J are TRBV7-9 and TRBJ2-1; 10 bases fit TRBD2. The J segment lost 3 bases and the V segment lost 6 bases, leaving 8 bases of the junction unmatched. This CDR3 has 16 residues. CDR1 SEHNR and CDR2 FQNEAQ come from the germline V gene (reference sequence). The chain's CDR3 is CASRPKLAGDYNEQFF. In DNA form, the CDR3 reads TGTGCCAGCAGACCCAAGCTAGCGGGAGACTACAATGAGCAGTTCTTC. Supplemented by reference TRBV7-9 and TRBJ2-1, the full variable domain reads DTGVSQNPRHKITKRGQNVTFRCDPISEHNRLYWYRQTLGQGPEFLTYFQNEAQLEKSRLLSDRFSAERPKGSFSTLEIQRTEQGDSAMYLCASRPKLAGDYNEQFFGPGTRLTVL.

The count of this clone is one. The chain is built from TRBV7-9 and TRBJ2-3; 7 bases are a match to TRBD1. Germline CDR1 reads SEHNR; CDR2 reads FQNEAQ (reference sequence). The CDR3 contains 15 residues. The V and J ends lost 2 bases and 3 bases, in that order; junction bases with no gene match: 5. The CDR3: CASSLTATGTDTQYF. The CDR3 nucleotides read TGTGCCAGCAGCTTAACAGCGACAGGGACAGATACGCAGTATTTT.

This chain connects TRBV25-1 to TRBJ1-6; 8 bases agree with TRBD1. With 7 bases clipped from V and 9 bases from J, the junction kept 5 bases outside the gene matches. The CDR3 is made up of 13 amino acids. Per the germline V gene, CDR1 is MGHDK and CDR2 is SYGVNS. The CDR3 spells CASTNRGGSPLHF. DNA of the CDR3: TGTGCCAGCACAAACAGGGGGGGTTCACCCCTCCACTTT.

This clone turned up a few times. This chain joins TRBV2 and TRBJ2-3; D is ambiguous. Germline V CDR1 and CDR2: SNHLY, FYNNEI. The germline V and J ends were trimmed by 6 bases and 2 bases, with 12 bases remaining between them. The CDR3 extends over 14 amino acids. Written as DNA, the CDR3 is TGTGCCAGCAGGGTGGCACAGAACACAGATACGCAGTATTTT. Its translation: CASRVAQNTDTQYF.

The chain is built from TRBV30 and TRBJ1-2; D remains unclear. V dropped 3 bases and J dropped 7 bases, with 15 bases sitting between them. Per the germline V gene, CDR1 is GTSNPN and CDR2 is SVGIG (reference sequence). The CDR3 is made up of 13 amino acids. The CDR3 is CAWSGVAPGGYTF. Here the CDR3 DNA reads TGTGCCTGGAGCGGGGTGGCGCCCGGTGGCTACACCTTC.

The genes are TRBV4-3 and TRBJ1-2; 9 nucleotides match TRBD1. J gave up 4 bases and V 6 bases, and 6 bases lay outside the gene matches. Germline loops: CDR1 LGHNA, CDR2 YSLEER. The CDR3 runs to 14 residues. CDR3 nucleotide sequence: TGCGCCAGCAGGCCCGGGACAGGGAGCTATGGCTACACCTTC. Protein product: CASRPGTGSYGYTF.

This clone was counted between two and nine times. This chain connects TRBV7-2 to TRBJ1-5, with a weak D call TRBD1 (5 bases). Trimming removed 6 bases from V and 2 bases from J, with 17 bases in between. This CDR3 region has 16 residues. The germline gives CDR1 SGHTA, CDR2 FQGNSA. CDR3 DNA sequence: TGTGCCAGCAGTAACAACGGGGGTCATGGCAATCAGCCCCAGCATTTT. This codes for CASSNNGGHGNQPQHF.

The V gene is TRBV4-1, the J gene TRBJ2-7; tentatively, D is TRBD2 (5 bases). The CDR3 consists of 14 residues. CDR1 and CDR2 (germline): MGHRA, YSYEKL. V was trimmed by 5 bases and J by 2 bases, leaving 13 bases between them. The CDR3 spells CASSSRSGTYEQYF. CDR3 sequence (DNA): TGCGCCAGCAGCTCCCGATCGGGGACCTACGAGCAGTACTTC.

The J gene is TRBJ1-3, the V gene TRBV28, with D possibly matching TRBD1 (6 bases). Between the trimmed V and J ends, which lost 4 bases and 4 bases, there was a span of 11 bases. The CDR3 is made up of 14 amino acids. CDR1 and CDR2 (germline): MDHEN, SYDVKM. The CDR3 reads CASSSHQGGNTIYF. The CDR3 DNA reads TGTGCCAGCAGTTCCCATCAGGGGGGAAACACCATATATTTT.

This CDR3 reads CAWTLGGAVSTEAFF. CDR3 in DNA: TGTGCCTGGACCCTCGGGGGGGCGGTTTCGACTGAAGCTTTCTTT. The V gene is TRBV30, the J gene TRBJ1-1; D perhaps matches TRBD1 (6 bases). Germline-derived CDR1 and CDR2 are GTSNPN and SVGIG (reference sequence). V was shortened by 4 bases and J by 5 bases, with 20 bases between the two germline ends. This CDR3 is 15 amino acids long. Full variable domain (rest looked up from reference TRBV30 and TRBJ1-1): SQTIHQWPATLVQPVGSPLSLECTVEGTSNPNLYWYRQAAGRGLQLLFYSVGIGQISSEVPQNLSASRPQDRQFILSSKKLLLSDSGFYLCAWTLGGAVSTEAFFGQGTRLTVV.

The chain combines TRBV9 with TRBJ2-1, with D possibly matching TRBD2 (5 bases). The CDR3 is made up of 15 amino acids. The V gene lost 6 bases and the J gene lost 3 bases, with 16 bases spanning the gap. Germline CDR1 SGDLS, CDR2 YYNGEE. The CDR3 region is CASTLEAVDYNEQFF. CDR3 DNA sequence: TGTGCCAGCACCCTGGAAGCGGTAGACTACAATGAGCAGTTCTTC.

The rearrangement joins TRBV15 to TRBJ2-7; D perhaps matches TRBD1 (6 bases). V was pared by 5 bases and J by 1 base, with 15 bases between. The length of the CDR3 is 15 residues. Germline CDR1 and CDR2: LNHNV and YYDKDF (reference sequence). In nucleotides, the CDR3 is TGTGCCACCAGCGACGGTATAAGGGGGTCCTACGAGCAGTACTTC. Amino acids: CATSDGIRGSYEQYF.

V usage is TRBV28 and J usage is TRBJ1-6; D not resolved. Trimming took 2 bases from V and 10 from J, leaving 6 bases between them. Germline V CDR1 and CDR2: MDHEN, SYDVKM. The CDR3 loop spans 12 amino acids. The CDR3 loop reads CASSLGGSPLHF. As DNA, the CDR3 is TGTGCCAGCAGTTTAGGAGGATCACCCCTCCACTTT.

The chain employs TRBV4-3 and TRBJ2-7; D ambiguous. The CDR3 sequence is 14 residues long. Germline CDR1 is LGHNA and CDR2 is YSLEER. V lost 1 base and J 7 bases, leaving 14 bases between the germline ends. The CDR3 loop reads CASSQGNGGWEQYF. CDR3 nucleotides: TGCGCCAGCAGCCAAGGGAATGGCGGTTGGGAGCAGTACTTC.

The chain links TRBV30 to TRBJ2-2; tentative D call: TRBD2 (6 bases). CDR1 and CDR2 (germline): GTSNPN, SVGIG (reference sequence). V gave up 6 bases and J gave up 3 bases, with 14 bases separating them. The CDR3 is 14 residues long. The CDR3 DNA reads TGTGCCTGCATCTGGAGGGCATACACCGGGGAGCTGTTTTTT. Translating gives CACIWRAYTGELFF.

The chain combines TRBV9 with TRBJ1-2, with TRBD1 as a possible D gene (5 bases). Trimming shortened V by 3 bases and J by 2 bases, and 8 bases separated the two germline ends. The CDR3 has 13 residues. Germline-derived CDR1 and CDR2 are SGDLS and YYNGEE. This CDR3 is CASSGRDNYGYTF. The CDR3 coding sequence is TGTGCCAGCAGCGGGAGGGACAACTATGGCTACACCTTC.

This clone was found a few times. This chain joins TRBV13 and TRBJ2-7; TRBD2 agrees at 10 bases. Germline lookup yields CDR1 PRHDT and CDR2 FYEKMQ (reference sequence). J gave up 3 bases and V 4 bases, and 6 bases lay outside the gene matches. The CDR3 runs 15 residues. The chain's CDR3 is CASSSFPSGGYEQYF. In DNA form, the CDR3 reads TGTGCCAGCAGCTCCTTCCCTAGCGGGGGCTACGAGCAGTACTTC.

This sequence joins TRBV19 and TRBJ2-3; 7 positions agree with TRBD2. The V gene's germline CDR1 is LNHDA and CDR2 SQIVND (reference sequence). J lost 1 base, V lost 6 bases, and 7 bases had no gene match. CDR3 length: 15 residues. The CDR3 nucleotides read TGTGCCAGTAGGGGAGACGGGAGGCGCACAGATACGCAGTATTTT. Its protein is CASRGDGRRTDTQYF.

The V call is TRBV6-6, the J call TRBJ1-1; D may be TRBD1 (6 bases). Germline values: CDR1 MNHNY, CDR2 SVGAGI (reference sequence). V was cut by 7 bases and J by 3 bases, with 6 bases left in between. The CDR3 has 11 residues. The CDR3, as DNA: TGTGCCAGCACAGGGGACACTGAAGCTTTCTTT. The encoded protein is CASTGDTEAFF.

The table lists this clone with a few counts. The chain is built from TRBV28 and TRBJ1-2, with a possible D match to TRBD1 (6 bases). Per germline, CDR1 MDHEN and CDR2 SYDVKM. CDR3 length: 14 amino acids. V lost 3 bases and J 8 bases, leaving 16 bases between the germline ends. This chain's CDR3 is CASSFQGPRGGYTF. The CDR3 DNA is TGTGCCAGCAGTTTCCAGGGGCCCCGGGGCGGCTACACCTTC.